The clone carrying this TCR beta chain was seen only a few times. The antigen is undetermined. The data were obtained in a study of cytomegalovirus exposure and HLA in healthy donors. Study-wide context: A subsequent analysis reported that the roughly 120 validation repertoires were produced on the same platform that had also been used for the roughly 670 first-cohort repertoires. Overall study results and limits: Researchers catalogued approximately 170 TCR beta chains as cytomegalovirus-associated.

Clones were sequenced by immunoSEQ multiplex PCR, and TCRdb holds only the in-frame ones, with some missing. In the table there are 150,000 to 200,000 clones, about three quarters of which are singletons. Germline V gives CDR1 MGHRA, CDR2 YSYEKL. Trimming removed 0 bases from V and 1 base from J; junction bases left unmatched: 11. The CDR3 runs 18 residues. This rearrangement joins TRBV4-1 to TRBJ1-1; 7 bases are a match to TRBD1. This clonotype was sampled from a woman between 25 and 40 years old in good health and CMV-seronegative. The sample comprised PBMCs. The CDR3 protein is CASSQEFRAGGWNTEAFF. CDR3 nucleotides: TGCGCCAGCAGCCAAGAATTTAGAGCAGGGGGATGGAACACTGAAGCTTTCTTT.